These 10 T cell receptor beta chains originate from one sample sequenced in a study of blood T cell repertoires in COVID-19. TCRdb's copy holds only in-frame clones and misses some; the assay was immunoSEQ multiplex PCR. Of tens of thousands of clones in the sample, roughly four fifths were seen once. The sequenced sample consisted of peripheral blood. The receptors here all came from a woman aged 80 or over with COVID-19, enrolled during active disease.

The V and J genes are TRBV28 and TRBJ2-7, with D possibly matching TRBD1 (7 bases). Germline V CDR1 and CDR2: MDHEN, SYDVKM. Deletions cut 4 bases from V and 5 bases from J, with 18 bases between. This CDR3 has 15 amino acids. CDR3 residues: CASSSPGGSRNEQYF. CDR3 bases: TGTGCCAGCAGTTCACCAGGGGGGTCGAGAAACGAGCAGTACTTC.

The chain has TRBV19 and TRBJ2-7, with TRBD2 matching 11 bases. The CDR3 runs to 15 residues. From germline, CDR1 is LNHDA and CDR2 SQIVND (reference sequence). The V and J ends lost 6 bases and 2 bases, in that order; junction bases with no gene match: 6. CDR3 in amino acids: CASSQTSGIAYEQYF. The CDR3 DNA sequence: TGTGCCAGTAGCCAGACTAGCGGGATCGCCTACGAGCAGTACTTC.

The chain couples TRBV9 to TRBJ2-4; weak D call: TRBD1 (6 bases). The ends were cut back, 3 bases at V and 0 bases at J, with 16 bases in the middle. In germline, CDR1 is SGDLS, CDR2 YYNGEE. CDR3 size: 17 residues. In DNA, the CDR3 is TGTGCCAGCAGCGCCCCAGACAGGTCACTAGCCAAAAACATTCAGTACTTC. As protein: CASSAPDRSLAKNIQYF. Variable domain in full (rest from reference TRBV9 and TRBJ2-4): DSGVTQTPKHLITATGQRVTLRCSPRSGDLSVYWYQQSLDQGLQFLIQYYNGEERAKGNILERFSAQQFPDLHSELNLSSLELGDSALYFCASSAPDRSLAKNIQYFGAGTRLSVL.

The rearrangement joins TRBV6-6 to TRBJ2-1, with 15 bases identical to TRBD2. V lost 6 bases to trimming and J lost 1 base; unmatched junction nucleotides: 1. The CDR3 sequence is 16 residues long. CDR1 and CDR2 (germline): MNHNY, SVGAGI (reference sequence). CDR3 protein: CASRGLAGGSYNEQFF. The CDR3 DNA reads TGTGCCAGCAGAGGACTAGCGGGAGGGTCCTACAATGAGCAGTTCTTC.

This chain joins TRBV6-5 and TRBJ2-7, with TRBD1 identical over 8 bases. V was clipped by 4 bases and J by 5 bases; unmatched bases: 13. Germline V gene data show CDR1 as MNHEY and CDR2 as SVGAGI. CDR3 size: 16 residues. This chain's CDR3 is CASSSPRTGRGNEQYF. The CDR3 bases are TGTGCCAGCAGTTCTCCTCGGACAGGGAGAGGAAACGAGCAGTACTTC.

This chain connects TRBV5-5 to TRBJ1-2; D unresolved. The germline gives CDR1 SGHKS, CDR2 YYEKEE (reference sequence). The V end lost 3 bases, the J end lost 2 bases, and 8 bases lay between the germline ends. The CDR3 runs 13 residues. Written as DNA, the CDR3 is TGTGCCAGCAGCTCAGGAGGGAACTATGGCTACACCTTC. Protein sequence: CASSSGGNYGYTF.

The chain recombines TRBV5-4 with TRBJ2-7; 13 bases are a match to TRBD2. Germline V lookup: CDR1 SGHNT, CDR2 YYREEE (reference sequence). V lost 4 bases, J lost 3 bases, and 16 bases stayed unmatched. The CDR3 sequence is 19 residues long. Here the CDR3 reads CASSGGIGTSGIKHYEQYF. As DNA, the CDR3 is TGTGCCAGCAGCGGGGGGATCGGGACTAGCGGGATTAAACACTACGAGCAGTACTTC. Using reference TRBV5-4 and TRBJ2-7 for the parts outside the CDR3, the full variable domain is ETGVTQSPTHLIKTRGQQVTLRCSSQSGHNTVSWYQQALGQGPQFIFQYYREEENGRGNFPPRFSGLQFPNYSSELNVNALELDDSALYLCASSGGIGTSGIKHYEQYFGPGTRLTVT.

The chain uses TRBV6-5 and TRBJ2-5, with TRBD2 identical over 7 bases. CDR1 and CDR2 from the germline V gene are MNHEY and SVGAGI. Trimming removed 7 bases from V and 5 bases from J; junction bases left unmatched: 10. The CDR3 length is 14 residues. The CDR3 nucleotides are TGTGCCAGCATATATCGCGGGAGAGGGGAGACCCAGTACTTC. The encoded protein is CASIYRGRGETQYF.

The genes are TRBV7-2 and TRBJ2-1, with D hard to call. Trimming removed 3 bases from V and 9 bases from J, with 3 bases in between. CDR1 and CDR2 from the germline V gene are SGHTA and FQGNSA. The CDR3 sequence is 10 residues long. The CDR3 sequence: CASSLREQFF. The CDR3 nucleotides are TGTGCCAGCAGCTTGCGTGAGCAGTTCTTC.

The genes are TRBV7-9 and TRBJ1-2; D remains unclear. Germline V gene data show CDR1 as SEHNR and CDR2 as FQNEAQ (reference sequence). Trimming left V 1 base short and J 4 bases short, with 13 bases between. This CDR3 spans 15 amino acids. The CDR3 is CASSLGSQRGYGYTF. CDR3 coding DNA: TGTGCCAGCAGCTTAGGGTCCCAACGGGGCTATGGCTACACCTTC.